This T cell receptor (beta chain) was sequenced in a study of OX40 agonist ivuxolimab in advanced cancers. Blood was sampled at baseline, cycle 4 day 1, and cycle 7 day 1. Losses at the gene ends were 6 bases for V and 5 bases for J; bases not matched to a gene: 6. CDR1 and CDR2 from the germline V gene are KGHSH and LQKENI. CDR3 length: 15 amino acids. Produced via immunoSEQ multiplex PCR; TCRdb's table is partial and in-frame only. The table records fewer than 85,000 clones, more than 80% of them present only once. This chain uses TRBV18 with TRBJ2-4, with 11 nucleotides matching TRBD1. The sequencing here drew on CD4+ or CD8+ T cells sorted from blood, taken in a trial of the OX40 agonist ivuxolimab. The clonotype was recovered from an adult with an advanced solid tumor such as melanoma, head and neck, liver or kidney cancer. The CDR3 region has the DNA TGTGCCAGCTCCCTGGGACAGGGGGGACAAAACATTCAGTACTTC. Translating gives CASSLGQGGQNIQYF.